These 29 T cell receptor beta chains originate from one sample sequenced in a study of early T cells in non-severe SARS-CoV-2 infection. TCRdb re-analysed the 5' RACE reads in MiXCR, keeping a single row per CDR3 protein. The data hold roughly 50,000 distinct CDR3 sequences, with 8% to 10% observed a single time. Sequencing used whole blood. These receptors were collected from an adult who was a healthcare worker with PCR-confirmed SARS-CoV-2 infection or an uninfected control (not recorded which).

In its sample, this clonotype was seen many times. DNA for the CDR3: TGCAGTGCCCAACCGGGGCAGAATTCACCCCTCCACTTT. Protein: CSAQPGQNSPLHF. The chain has TRBV20-1 and TRBJ1-6; TRBD1 is a possible D gene (5 bases). V was pared by 6 bases and J by 7 bases, with 13 bases between. CDR1 and CDR2 (germline): DFQATT, SNEGSKA (reference sequence). This CDR3 spans 13 amino acids.

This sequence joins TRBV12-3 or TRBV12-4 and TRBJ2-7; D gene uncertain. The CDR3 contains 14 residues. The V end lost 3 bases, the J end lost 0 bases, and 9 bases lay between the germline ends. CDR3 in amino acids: CASSLQPTSYEQYF. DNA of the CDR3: TGTGCCAGCAGTTTGCAGCCGACCTCCTACGAGCAGTACTTC.

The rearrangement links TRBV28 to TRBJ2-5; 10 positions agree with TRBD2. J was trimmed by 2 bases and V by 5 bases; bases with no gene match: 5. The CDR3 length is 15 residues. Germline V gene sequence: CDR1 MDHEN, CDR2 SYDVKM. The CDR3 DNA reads TGTGCCAGCAGTCCGGGACTAGCGTATCAAGAGACCCAGTACTTC. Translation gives CASSPGLAYQETQYF.

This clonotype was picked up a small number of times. The CDR3 DNA sequence: TGTGCCAGCAGTTATGCGGACGGGGGACGGTTCGAGCAGTACTTC. This encodes CASSYADGGRFEQYF. The chain combines TRBV12-3 or TRBV12-4 with TRBJ2-7; tentative D call: TRBD2 (6 bases). V dropped 4 bases and J dropped 6 bases, with 19 bases sitting between them. CDR3 size: 15 residues.

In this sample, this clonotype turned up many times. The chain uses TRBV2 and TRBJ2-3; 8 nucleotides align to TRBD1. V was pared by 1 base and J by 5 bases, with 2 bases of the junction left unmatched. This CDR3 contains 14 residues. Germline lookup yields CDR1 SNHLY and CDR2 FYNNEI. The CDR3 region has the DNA TGTGCCAGCAGTGAAGGGACAGGGCTAGATACGCAGTATTTT. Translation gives CASSEGTGLDTQYF.

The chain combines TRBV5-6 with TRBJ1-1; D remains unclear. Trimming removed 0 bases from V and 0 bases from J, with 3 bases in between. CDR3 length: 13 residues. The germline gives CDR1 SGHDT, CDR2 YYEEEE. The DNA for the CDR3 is TGTGCCAGCAGCTTGGGGATGAACACTGAAGCTTTCTTT. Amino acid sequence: CASSLGMNTEAFF.

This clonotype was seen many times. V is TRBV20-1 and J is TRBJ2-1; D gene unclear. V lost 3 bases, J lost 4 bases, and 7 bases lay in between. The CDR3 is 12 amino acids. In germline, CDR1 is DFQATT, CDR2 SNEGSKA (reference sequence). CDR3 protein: CSASSLYNEQFF. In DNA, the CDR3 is TGCAGTGCTAGTAGTTTGTACAATGAGCAGTTCTTC.

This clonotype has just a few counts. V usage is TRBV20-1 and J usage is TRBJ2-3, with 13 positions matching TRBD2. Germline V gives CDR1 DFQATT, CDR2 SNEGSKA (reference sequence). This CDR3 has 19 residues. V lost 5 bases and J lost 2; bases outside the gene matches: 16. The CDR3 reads CSARPYPGLAGVLTDTQYF. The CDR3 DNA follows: TGCAGTGCTCGACCCTACCCCGGACTAGCGGGGGTCCTCACAGATACGCAGTATTTT.

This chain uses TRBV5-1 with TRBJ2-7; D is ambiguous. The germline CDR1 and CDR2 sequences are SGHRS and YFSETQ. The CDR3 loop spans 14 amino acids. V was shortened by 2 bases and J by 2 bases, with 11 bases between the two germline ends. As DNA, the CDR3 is TGCGCCAGCAGCTTTCCCGAAAACCCCTACGAGCAGTACTTC. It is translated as CASSFPENPYEQYF.

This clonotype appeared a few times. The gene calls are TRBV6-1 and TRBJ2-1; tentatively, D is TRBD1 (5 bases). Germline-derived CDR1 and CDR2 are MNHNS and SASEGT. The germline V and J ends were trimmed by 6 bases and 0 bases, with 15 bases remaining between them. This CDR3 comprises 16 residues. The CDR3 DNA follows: TGTGCCAGCAGGGGGCTGGGGCCAAGCTCCTACAATGAGCAGTTCTTC. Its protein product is CASRGLGPSSYNEQFF.

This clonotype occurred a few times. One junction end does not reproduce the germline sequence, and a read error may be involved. The CDR3 sequence is CASSPRTGEETQYF. In DNA form, the CDR3 reads TGTGCCAGCAGTCCCCGGACAGGGGAAGAGACCCAGTACTTC. The V call is TRBV5-1, the J call TRBJ2-5; the match to TRBD1 covers 9 bases. The CDR3 loop spans 14 amino acids. CDR1 is SGHRS, CDR2 YFSETQ, per germline.

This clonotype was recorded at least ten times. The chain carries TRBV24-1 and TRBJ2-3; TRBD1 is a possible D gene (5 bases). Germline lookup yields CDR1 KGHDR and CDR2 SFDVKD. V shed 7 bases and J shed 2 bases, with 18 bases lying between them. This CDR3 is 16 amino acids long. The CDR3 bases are TGTGCCACCAGACCGCCCGGTATGGACAACACAGATACGCAGTATTTT. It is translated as CATRPPGMDNTDTQYF.

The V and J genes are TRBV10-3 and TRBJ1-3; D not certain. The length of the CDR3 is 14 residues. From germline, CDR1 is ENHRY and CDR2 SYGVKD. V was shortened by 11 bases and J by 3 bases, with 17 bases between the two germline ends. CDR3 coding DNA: TGTGCCGCCTACTCCCCGGGCCTTGGAAACACCATATATTTT. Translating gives CAAYSPGLGNTIYF.

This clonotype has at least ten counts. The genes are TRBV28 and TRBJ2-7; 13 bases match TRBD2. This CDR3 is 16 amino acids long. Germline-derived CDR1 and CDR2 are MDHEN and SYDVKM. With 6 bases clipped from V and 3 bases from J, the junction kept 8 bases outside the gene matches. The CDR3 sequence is CASSGLAGEPFYEQYF. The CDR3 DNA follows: TGTGCCAGCAGCGGACTAGCGGGAGAACCTTTCTACGAGCAGTACTTC.

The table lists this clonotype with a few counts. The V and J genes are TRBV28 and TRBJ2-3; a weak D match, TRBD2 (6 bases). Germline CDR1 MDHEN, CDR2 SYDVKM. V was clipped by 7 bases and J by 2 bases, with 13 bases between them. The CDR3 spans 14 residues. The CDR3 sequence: CASMRSGDTDTQYF. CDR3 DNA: TGTGCCAGCATGCGTAGCGGTGACACAGATACGCAGTATTTT.

Here the CDR3 DNA reads TGCAGTGCTAGTGGTCGGGTCTCCCTCAATGAGCAGTTCTTC. It encodes CSASGRVSLNEQFF. The chain combines TRBV20-1 with TRBJ2-1; D gene uncertain. The V end lost 3 bases, the J end lost 6 bases, and 15 bases lay between the germline ends. This CDR3 is built from 14 residues. The germline V gene encodes CDR1 DFQATT and CDR2 SNEGSKA (reference sequence).

CDR3 in amino acids: CASSSTLLAGAFEQYF. For the CDR3, the DNA is TGTGCCAGCAGTTCAACCTTACTAGCGGGAGCATTCGAGCAGTACTTC. This chain links TRBV6-6 with TRBJ2-7; 11 bases align to TRBD2. Germline assignment: CDR1 MNHNY and CDR2 SVGAGI (reference sequence). The CDR3 extends over 16 amino acids. V was pared by 4 bases and J by 6 bases, with 11 bases of the junction left unmatched.

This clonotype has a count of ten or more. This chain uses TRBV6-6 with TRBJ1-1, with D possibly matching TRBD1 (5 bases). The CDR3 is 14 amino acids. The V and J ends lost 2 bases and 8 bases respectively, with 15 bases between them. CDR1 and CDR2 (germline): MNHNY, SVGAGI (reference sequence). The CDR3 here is CASSYGWGVGEAFF. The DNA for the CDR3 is TGTGCCAGCAGTTACGGATGGGGGGTCGGGGAAGCTTTCTTT.

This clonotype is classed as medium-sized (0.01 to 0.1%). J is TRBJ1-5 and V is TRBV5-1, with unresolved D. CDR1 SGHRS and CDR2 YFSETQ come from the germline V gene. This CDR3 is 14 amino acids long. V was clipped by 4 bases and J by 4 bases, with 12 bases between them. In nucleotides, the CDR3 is TGCGCCAGCAGCGCCGGGTCCCTAAATCAGCCCCAGCATTTT. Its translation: CASSAGSLNQPQHF.

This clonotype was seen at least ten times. This CDR3 is CSARAGDELAKNIQYF. In DNA, the CDR3 is TGCAGTGCTAGAGCAGGGGACGAGTTGGCCAAAAACATTCAGTACTTC. This chain links TRBV20-1 with TRBJ2-4; D perhaps matches TRBD1 (6 bases). The CDR3 spans 16 residues. V was cut by 1 base and J by 1 base, with 14 bases left in between. Germline-derived CDR1 and CDR2 are DFQATT and SNEGSKA (reference sequence).

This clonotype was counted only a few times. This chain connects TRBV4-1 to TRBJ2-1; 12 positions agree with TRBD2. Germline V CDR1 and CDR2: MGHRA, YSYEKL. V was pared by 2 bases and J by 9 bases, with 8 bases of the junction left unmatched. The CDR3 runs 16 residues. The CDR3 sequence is CASSQNLAGGQGEQFF. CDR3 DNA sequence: TGCGCCAGCAGCCAAAATCTAGCGGGGGGGCAAGGTGAGCAGTTCTTC.

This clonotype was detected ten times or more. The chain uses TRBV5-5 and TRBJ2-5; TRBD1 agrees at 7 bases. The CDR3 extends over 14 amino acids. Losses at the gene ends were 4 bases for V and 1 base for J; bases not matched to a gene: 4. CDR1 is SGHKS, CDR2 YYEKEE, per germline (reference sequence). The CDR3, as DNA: TGTGCCAGCAGCCAGGGGGTGATCCAAGAGACCCAGTACTTC. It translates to CASSQGVIQETQYF. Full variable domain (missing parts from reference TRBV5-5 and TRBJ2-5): DAGVTQSPTHLIKTRGQQVTLRCSPISGHKSVSWYQQVLGQGPQFIFQYYEKEERGRGNFPDRFSARQFPNYSSELNVNALLLGDSALYLCASSQGVIQETQYFGPGTRLLVL.

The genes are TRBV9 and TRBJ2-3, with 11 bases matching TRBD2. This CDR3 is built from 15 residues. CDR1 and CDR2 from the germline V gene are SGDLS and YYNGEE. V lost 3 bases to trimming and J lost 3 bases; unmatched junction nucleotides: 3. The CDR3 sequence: CASSATSGSTDTQYF. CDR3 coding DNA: TGTGCCAGCAGCGCAACTAGCGGGAGTACAGATACGCAGTATTTT.

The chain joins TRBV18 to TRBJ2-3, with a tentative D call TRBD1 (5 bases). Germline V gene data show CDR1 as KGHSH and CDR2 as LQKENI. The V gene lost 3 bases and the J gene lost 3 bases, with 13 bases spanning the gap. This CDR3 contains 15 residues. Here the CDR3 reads CASSPTRQSTDTQYF. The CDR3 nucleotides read TGTGCCAGCTCACCGACGAGACAGAGTACAGATACGCAGTATTTT.

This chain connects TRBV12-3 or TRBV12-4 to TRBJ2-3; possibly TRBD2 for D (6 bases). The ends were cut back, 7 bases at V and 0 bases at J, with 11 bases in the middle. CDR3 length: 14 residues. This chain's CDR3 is CASKEAGSTDTQYF. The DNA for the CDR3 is TGTGCCAGCAAGGAAGCGGGTAGCACAGATACGCAGTATTTT.

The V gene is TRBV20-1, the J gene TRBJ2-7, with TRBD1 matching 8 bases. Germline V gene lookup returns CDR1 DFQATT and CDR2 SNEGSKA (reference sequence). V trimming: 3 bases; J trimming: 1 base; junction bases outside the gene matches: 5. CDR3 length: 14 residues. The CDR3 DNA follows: TGCAGTGCTAGTGGGGACAGGATTTCCTACGAGCAGTACTTC. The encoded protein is CSASGDRISYEQYF.

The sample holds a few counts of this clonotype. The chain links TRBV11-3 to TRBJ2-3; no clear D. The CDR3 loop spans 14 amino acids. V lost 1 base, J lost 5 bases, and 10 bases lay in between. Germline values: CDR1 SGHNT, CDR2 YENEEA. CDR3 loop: CASSLGGLGDTQYF. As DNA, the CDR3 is TGTGCCAGCAGCTTAGGTGGTTTGGGAGATACGCAGTATTTT.

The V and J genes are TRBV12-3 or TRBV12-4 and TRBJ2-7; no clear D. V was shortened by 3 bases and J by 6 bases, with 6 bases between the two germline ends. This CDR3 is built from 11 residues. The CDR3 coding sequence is TGTGCCAGCAGTTTCTTGCCCGAGCAGTACTTC. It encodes CASSFLPEQYF.

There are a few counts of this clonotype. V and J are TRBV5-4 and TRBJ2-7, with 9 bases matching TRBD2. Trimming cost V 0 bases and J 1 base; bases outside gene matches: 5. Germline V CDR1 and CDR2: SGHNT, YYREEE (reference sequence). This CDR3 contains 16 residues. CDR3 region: CASSLGGTSGSYEQYF. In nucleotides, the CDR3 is TGTGCCAGCAGCTTGGGCGGCACTAGCGGGTCCTACGAGCAGTACTTC.